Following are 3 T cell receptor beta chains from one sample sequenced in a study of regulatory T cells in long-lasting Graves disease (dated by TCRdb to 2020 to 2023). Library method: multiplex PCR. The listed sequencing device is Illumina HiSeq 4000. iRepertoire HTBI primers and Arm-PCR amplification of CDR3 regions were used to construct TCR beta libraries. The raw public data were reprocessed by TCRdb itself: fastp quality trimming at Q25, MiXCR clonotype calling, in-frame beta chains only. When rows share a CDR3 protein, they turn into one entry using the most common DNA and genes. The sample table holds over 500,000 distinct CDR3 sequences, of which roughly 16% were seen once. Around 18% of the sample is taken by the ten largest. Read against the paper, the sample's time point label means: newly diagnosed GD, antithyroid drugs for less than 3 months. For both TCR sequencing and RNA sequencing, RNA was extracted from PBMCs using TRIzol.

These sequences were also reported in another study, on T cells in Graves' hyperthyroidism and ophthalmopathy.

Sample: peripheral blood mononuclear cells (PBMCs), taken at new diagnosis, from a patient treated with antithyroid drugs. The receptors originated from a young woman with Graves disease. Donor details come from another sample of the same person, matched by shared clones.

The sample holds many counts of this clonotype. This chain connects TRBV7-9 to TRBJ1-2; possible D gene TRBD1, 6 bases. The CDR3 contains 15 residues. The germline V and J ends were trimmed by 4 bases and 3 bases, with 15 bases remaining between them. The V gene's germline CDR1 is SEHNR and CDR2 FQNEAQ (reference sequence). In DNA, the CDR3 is TGTGCCAGCAGCTCCGGGAGAGAGGGGGACTATGGCTACACCTTC. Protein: CASSSGREGDYGYTF. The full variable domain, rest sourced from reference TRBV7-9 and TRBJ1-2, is DTGVSQNPRHKITKRGQNVTFRCDPISEHNRLYWYRQTLGQGPEFLTYFQNEAQLEKSRLLSDRFSAERPKGSFSTLEIQRTEQGDSAMYLCASSSGREGDYGYTFGSGTRLTVV.

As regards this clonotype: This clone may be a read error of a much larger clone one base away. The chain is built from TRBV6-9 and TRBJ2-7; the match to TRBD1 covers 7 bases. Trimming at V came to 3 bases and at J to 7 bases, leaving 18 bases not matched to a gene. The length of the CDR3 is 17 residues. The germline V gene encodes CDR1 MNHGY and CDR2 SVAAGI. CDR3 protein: CASSYPTKIGQEGEQYF. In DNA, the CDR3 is TGTGCCAGCAGTTACCCCACCAAGATTGGACAGGAAGGAGAGCAGTACTTC.

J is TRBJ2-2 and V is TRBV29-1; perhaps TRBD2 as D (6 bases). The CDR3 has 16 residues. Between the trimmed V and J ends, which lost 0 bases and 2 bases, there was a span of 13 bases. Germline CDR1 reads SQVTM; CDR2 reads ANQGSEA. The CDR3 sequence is CSVEDLGGENTGELFF. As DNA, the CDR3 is TGCAGCGTTGAAGATCTAGGCGGGGAAAACACCGGGGAGCTGTTTTTT.